This is a list of T cell receptor beta chains from one sample in a study of blood T cell repertoires in COVID-19. TCRdb's copy holds only in-frame clones and misses some; the assay was immunoSEQ multiplex PCR. The data contain tens of thousands of clones, roughly nine tenths of them singletons. Sequenced input: peripheral blood. All receptors come from a man between 65 and 85 years old with active COVID-19. Each CDR3 is given with its conserved first and last residue. D genes are given only for firm matches. Rows may omit the clone size; those that give it use once, few, many or a size class.

TRBV5-1	NA	18	TRBJ2-1	TRBD2	CASSGGSGAGGGYNEQFF	TGCGCCAGCAGCGGGGGGTCTGGAGCGGGAGGCGGCTACAATGAGCAGTTCTTC
TRBV6-1	NA	16	TRBJ1-4	TRBD1	CASSEGLGTGNEKLFF	TGTGCCAGCAGTGAAGGACTTGGGACAGGGAATGAAAAACTGTTTTTT
TRBV5-1	NA	15	TRBJ1-4	TRBD1	CASRGGGTANEKLFF	TGCGCCAGCAGAGGTGGGGGGACAGCGAATGAAAAACTGTTTTTT
TRBV28	NA	15	TRBJ2-7	NA	CASSFEAPASYEQYF	TGTGCCAGCAGTTTTGAGGCACCGGCATCCTACGAGCAGTACTTC
TRBV7-2	NA	16	TRBJ2-1	NA	CASSLVAGNLGNEQFF	TGTGCCAGCAGCTTAGTCGCGGGGAACTTAGGAAATGAGCAGTTCTTC
TRBV6-5	NA	15	TRBJ2-3	TRBD1	CASSPPGTGTDTQYF	TGTGCCAGCAGTCCACCCGGGACAGGCACAGATACGCAGTATTTT
TRBV28	once	17	TRBJ2-4	TRBD1	CASSSDRGGLAKNIQYF	TGTGCCAGCAGTTCCGACAGGGGGGGATTAGCCAAAAACATTCAGTACTTC
TRBV2	NA	13	TRBJ2-5	NA	CASSFTGRETQYF	TGTGCCAGCAGTTTTACAGGGAGAGAGACCCAGTACTTC
TRBV11-2	NA	18	TRBJ2-7	NA	CASSSKPRWRKVSYEQYF	TGTGCCAGCAGCTCCAAGCCCCGGTGGAGAAAAGTCTCCTACGAGCAGTACTTC
TRBV28	NA	15	TRBJ2-4	NA	CVSTAGKAVGDIQYF	TGTGTCAGTACCGCGGGAAAGGCGGTTGGGGACATTCAGTACTTC